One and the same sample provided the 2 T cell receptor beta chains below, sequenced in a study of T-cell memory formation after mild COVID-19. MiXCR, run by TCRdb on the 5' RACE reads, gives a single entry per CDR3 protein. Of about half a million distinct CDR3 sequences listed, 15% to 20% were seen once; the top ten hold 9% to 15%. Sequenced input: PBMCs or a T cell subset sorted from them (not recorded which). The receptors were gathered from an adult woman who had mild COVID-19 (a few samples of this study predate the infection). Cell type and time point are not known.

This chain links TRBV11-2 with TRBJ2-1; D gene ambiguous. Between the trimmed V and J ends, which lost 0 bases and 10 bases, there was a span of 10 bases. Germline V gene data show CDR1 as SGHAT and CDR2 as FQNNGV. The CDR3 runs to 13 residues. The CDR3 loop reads CASSLDALSEQFF. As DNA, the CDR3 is TGTGCCAGCAGCTTAGACGCGCTGAGCGAGCAGTTCTTC.

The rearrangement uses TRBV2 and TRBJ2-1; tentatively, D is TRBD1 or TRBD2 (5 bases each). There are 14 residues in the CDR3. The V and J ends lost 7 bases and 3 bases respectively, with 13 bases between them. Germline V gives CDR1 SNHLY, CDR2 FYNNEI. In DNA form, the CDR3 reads TGTGCCAGCACCCCGGGACCCCACTACAATGAGCAGTTCTTC. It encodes CASTPGPHYNEQFF.